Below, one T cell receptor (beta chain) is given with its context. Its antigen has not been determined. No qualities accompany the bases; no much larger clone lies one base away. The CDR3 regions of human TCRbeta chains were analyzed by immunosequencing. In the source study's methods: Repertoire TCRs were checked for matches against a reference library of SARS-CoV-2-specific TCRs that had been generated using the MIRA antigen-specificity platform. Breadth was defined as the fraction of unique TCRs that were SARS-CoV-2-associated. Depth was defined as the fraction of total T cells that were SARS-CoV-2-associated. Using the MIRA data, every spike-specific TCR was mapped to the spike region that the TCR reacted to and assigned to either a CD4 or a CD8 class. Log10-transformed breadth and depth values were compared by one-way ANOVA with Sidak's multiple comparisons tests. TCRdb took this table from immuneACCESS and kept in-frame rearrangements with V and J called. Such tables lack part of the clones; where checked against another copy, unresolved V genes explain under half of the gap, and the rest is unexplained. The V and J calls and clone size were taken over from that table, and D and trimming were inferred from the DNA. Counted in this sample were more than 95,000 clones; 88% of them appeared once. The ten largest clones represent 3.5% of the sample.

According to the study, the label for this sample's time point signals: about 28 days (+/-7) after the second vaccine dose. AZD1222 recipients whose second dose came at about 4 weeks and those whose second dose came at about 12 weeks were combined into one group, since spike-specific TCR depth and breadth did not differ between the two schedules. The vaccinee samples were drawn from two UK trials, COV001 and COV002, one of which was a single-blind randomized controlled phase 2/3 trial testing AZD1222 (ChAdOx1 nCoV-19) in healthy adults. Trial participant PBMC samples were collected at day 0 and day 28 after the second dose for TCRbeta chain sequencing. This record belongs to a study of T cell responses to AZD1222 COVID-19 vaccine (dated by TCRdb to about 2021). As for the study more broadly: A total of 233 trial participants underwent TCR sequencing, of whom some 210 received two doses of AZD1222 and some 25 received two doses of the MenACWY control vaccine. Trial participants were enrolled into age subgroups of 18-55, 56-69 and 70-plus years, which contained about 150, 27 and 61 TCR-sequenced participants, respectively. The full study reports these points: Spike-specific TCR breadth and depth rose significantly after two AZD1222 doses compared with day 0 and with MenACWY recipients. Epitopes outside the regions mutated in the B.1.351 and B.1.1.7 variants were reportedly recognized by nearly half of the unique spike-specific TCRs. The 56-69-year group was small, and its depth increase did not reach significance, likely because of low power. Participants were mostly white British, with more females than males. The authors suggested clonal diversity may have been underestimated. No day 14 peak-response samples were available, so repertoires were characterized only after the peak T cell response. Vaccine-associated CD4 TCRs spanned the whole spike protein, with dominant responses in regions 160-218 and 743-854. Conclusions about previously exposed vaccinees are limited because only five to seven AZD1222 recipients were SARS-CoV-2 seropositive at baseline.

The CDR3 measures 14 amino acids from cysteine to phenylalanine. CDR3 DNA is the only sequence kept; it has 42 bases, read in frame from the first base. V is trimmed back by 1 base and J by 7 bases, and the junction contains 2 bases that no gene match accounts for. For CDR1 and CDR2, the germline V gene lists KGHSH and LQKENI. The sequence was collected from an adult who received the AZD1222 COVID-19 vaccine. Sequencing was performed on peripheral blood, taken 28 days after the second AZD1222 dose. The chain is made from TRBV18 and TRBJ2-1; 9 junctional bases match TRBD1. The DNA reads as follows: TGTGCCAGCTCACCACAGGGACAGGGTAATGAGCAGTTCTTC. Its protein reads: CASSPQGQGNEQFF.